This T cell receptor (beta chain) was sequenced for a study of T cell therapy after organ transplantation. Study-wide context: Up to 6 doses were given at 2-week intervals.

Points on this clone: Its cognate antigen is unknown.

The CDR3 length is 13 residues. Germline V gene data show CDR1 as GTSNPN and CDR2 as SVGIG (reference sequence). V dropped 0 bases and J dropped 3 bases, with 9 bases sitting between them. The time point denotes: 20-29 weeks after completion of therapy. The assay was immunoSEQ multiplex PCR, and TCRdb's table has in-frame clones only and misses some. Among around 20,000 clones listed, less than 90% were seen once. Sequencing was performed on CD8+ T cells from blood, taken after autologous CMV-specific T cell therapy. This TCR was recovered from a human patient who had received a solid organ transplant and had CMV disease. Some of the T cells might come from the graft donor. The chain combines TRBV30 with TRBJ2-7; tentatively, D is TRBD1 (5 bases). CDR3 in DNA: TGTGCCTGGAGTGTACTCAGGGTCTACGAGCAGTACTTC. This codes for CAWSVLRVYEQYF.